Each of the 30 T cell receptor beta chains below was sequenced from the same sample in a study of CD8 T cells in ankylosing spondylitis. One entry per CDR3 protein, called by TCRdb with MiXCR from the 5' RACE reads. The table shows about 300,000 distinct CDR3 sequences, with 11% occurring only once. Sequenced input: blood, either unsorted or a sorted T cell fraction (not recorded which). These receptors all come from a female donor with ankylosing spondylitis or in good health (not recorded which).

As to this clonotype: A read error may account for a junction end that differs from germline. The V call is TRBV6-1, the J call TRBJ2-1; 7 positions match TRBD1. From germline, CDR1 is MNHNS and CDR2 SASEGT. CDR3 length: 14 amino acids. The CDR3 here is CASAEVRQGALGSF. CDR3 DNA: TGTGCCAGCGCCGAGGTCCGACAGGGTGCATTGGGTTCCTTC.

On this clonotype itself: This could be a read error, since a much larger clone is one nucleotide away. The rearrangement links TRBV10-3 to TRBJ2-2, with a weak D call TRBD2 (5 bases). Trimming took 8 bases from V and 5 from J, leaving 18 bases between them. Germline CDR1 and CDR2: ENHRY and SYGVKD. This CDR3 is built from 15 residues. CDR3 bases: TGTGCCATCCGAAATAGCGCGAAGAGTACCGGGGAGCTGTTTTTT. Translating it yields CAIRNSAKSTGELFF.

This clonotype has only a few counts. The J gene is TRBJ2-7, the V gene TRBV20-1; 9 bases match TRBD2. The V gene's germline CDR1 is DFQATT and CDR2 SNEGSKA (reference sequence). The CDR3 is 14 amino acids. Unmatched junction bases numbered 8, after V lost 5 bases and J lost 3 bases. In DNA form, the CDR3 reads TGCAGTGCTTACCCCGCAGCGGGAGGCTACGAGCAGTACTTC. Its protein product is CSAYPAAGGYEQYF.

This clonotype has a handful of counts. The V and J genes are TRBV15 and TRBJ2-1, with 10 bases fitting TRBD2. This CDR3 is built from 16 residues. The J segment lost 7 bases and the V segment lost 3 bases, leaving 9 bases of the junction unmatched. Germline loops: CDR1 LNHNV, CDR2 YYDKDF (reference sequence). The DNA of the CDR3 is TGTGCCACCAGCAGCCCTAGGACTAGCGGACGGAATGAGCAGTTCTTC. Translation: CATSSPRTSGRNEQFF.

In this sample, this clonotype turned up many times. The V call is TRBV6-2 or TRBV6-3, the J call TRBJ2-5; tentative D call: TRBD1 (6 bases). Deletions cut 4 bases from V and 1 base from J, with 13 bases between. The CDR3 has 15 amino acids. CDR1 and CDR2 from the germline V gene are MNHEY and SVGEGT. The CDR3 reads CASSFSKGVQETQYF. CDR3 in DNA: TGTGCCAGCAGTTTCTCCAAGGGGGTCCAAGAGACCCAGTACTTC.

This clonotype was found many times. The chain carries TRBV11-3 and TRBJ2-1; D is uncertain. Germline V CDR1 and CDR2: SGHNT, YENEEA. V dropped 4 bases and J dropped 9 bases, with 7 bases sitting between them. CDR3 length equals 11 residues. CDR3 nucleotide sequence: TGTGCCAGCAGCTACGACGGTGAGCAGTTCTTC. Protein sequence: CASSYDGEQFF. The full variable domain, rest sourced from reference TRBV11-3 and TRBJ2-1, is EAGVVQSPRYKIIEKKQPVAFWCNPISGHNTLYWYLQNLGQGPELLIRYENEEAVDDSQLPKDRFSAERLKGVDSTLKIQPAELGDSAVYLCASSYDGEQFFGPGTRLTVL.

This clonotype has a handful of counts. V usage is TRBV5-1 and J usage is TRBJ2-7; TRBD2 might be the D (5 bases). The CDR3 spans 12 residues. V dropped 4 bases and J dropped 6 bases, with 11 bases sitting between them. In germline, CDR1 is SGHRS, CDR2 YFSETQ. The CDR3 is CASSPHGGEQYF. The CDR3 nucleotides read TGCGCCAGCAGCCCCCACGGAGGCGAGCAGTACTTC. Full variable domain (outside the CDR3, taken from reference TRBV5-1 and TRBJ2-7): KAGVTQTPRYLIKTRGQQVTLSCSPISGHRSVSWYQQTPGQGLQFLFEYFSETQRNKGNFPGRFSGRQFSNSRSEMNVSTLELGDSALYLCASSPHGGEQYFGPGTRLTVT.

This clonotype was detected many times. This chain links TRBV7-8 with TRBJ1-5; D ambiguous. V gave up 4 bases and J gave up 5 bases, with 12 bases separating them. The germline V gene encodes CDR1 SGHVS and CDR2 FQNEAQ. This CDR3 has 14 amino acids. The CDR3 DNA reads TGTGCCAGCAGCTCGAGGACCGGTTATCAGCCCCAGCATTTT. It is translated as CASSSRTGYQPQHF.

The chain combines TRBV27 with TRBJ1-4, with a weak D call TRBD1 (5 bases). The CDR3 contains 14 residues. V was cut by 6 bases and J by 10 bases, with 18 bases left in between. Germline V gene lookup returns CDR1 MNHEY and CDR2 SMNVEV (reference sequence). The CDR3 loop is CASSVGGVDGKLFF. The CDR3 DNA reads TGTGCCAGCAGCGTCGGGGGGGTTGACGGAAAACTGTTTTTT.

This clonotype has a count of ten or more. CDR3 region: CASRLGQNNQPQHF. CDR3 DNA sequence: TGTGCCAGCAGACTAGGACAGAACAATCAGCCCCAGCATTTT. The rearrangement links TRBV2 to TRBJ1-5; TRBD1 might be the D (6 bases). Germline CDR1 SNHLY, CDR2 FYNNEI. Trimming cost V 6 bases and J 3 bases, with 12 bases left between them. CDR3 size: 14 residues. The full variable domain, its missing parts supplied by reference TRBV2 and TRBJ1-5, is EPEVTQTPSHQVTQMGQEVILRCVPISNHLYFYWYRQILGQKVEFLVSFYNNEISEKSEIFDDQFSVERPDGSNFTLKIRSTKLEDSAMYFCASRLGQNNQPQHFGDGTRLSIL.

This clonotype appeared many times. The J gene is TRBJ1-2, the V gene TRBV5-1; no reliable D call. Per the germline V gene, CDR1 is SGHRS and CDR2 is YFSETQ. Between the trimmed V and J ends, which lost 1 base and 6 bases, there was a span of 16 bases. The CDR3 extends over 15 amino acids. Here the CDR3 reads CASSLNGPPGDGYTF. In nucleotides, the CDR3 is TGCGCCAGCAGCTTGAATGGACCCCCCGGGGATGGCTACACCTTC. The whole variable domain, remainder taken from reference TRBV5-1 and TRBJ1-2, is KAGVTQTPRYLIKTRGQQVTLSCSPISGHRSVSWYQQTPGQGLQFLFEYFSETQRNKGNFPGRFSGRQFSNSRSEMNVSTLELGDSALYLCASSLNGPPGDGYTFGSGTRLTVV.

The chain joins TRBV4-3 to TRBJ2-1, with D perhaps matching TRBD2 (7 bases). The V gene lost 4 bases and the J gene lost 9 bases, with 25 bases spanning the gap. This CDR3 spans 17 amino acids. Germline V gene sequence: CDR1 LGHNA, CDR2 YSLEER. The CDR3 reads CASSRVFKRGGVGEQFF. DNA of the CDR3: TGCGCCAGCAGCCGCGTATTTAAAAGGGGGGGAGTCGGTGAGCAGTTCTTC.

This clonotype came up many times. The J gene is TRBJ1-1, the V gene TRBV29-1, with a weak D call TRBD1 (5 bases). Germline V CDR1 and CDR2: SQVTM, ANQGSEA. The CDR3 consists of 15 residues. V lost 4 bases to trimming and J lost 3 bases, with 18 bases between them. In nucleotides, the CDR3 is TGCAGCGTTGGGTCCGGCGGGGGAGAGTACACTGAAGCTTTCTTT. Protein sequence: CSVGSGGGEYTEAFF.

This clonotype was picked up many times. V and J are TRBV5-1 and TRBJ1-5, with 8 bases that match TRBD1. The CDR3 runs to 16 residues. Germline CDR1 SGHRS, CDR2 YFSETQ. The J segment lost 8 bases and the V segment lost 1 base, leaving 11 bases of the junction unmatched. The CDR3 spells CASSLWAGGLPEPQHF. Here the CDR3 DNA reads TGCGCCAGCAGCTTGTGGGCAGGGGGCCTCCCCGAGCCCCAGCATTTT.

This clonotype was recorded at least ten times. CDR3 bases: TGCGCCAGCAGCTTGGCCTCTAGCTTTCACACAGATACGCAGTATTTT. Translated: CASSLASSFHTDTQYF. The rearrangement joins TRBV5-1 to TRBJ2-3; the D gene is possibly TRBD2 (5 bases). This CDR3 contains 16 residues. CDR1 is SGHRS, CDR2 YFSETQ, per germline. V dropped 0 bases and J dropped 2 bases, with 13 bases sitting between them. Full variable domain (outside the CDR3, taken from reference TRBV5-1 and TRBJ2-3): KAGVTQTPRYLIKTRGQQVTLSCSPISGHRSVSWYQQTPGQGLQFLFEYFSETQRNKGNFPGRFSGRQFSNSRSEMNVSTLELGDSALYLCASSLASSFHTDTQYFGPGTRLTVL.

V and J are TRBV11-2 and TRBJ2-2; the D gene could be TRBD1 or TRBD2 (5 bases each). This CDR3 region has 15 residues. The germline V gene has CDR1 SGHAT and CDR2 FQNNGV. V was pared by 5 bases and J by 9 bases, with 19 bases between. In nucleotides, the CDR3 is TGTGCCAGCAGCCGCCCGGGACGGAGCGAGAGGGAGCTGTTTTTT. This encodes CASSRPGRSERELFF.

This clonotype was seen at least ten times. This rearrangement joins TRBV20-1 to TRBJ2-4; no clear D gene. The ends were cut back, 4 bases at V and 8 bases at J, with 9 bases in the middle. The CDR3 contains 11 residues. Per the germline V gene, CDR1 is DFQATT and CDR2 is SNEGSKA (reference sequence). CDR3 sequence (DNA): TGCAGTGCTACACTGTCGGACATTCAGTACTTC. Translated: CSATLSDIQYF.

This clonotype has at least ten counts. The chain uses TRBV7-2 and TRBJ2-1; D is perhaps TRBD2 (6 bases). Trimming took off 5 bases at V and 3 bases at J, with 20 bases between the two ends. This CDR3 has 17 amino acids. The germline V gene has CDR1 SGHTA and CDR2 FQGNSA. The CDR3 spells CASSHRRAGGVYNEQFF. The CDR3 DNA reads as TGTGCCAGCAGCCATCGTAGAGCGGGTGGGGTCTACAATGAGCAGTTCTTC.

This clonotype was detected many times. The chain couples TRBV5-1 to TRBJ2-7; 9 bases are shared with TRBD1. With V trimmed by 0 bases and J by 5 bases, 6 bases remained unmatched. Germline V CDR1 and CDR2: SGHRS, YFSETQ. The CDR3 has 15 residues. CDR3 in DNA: TGCGCCAGCAGCTTGGACGGGACAGGGTTCGACGAGCAGTACTTC. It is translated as CASSLDGTGFDEQYF.

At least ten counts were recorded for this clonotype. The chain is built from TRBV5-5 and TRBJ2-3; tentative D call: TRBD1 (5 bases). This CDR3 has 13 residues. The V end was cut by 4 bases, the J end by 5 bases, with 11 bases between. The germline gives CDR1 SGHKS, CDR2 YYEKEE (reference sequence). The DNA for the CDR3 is TGTGCCAGCAGCCTAGGGGCCATAGATACGCAGTATTTT. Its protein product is CASSLGAIDTQYF.

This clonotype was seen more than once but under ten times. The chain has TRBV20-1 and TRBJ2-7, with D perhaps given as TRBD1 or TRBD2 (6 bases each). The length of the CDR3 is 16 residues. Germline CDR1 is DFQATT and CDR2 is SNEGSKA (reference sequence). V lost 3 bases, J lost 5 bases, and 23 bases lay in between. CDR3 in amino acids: CSARGGPRDPSHEQYF. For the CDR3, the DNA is TGCAGTGCTAGGGGGGGCCCCCGAGACCCATCGCACGAGCAGTACTTC.

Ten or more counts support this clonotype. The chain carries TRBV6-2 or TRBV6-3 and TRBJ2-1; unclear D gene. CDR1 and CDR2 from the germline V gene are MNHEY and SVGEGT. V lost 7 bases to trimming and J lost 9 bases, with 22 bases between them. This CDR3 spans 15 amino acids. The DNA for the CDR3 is TGTGCCAGCATCCCGTCCCAAGCGAATACAGCTGAGCAGTTCTTC. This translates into CASIPSQANTAEQFF.

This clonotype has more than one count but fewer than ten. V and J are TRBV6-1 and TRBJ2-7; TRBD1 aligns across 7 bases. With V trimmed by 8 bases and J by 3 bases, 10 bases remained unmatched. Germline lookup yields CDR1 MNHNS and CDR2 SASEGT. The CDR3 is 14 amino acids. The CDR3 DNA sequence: TGTGCCAGCCCCGCTCCGGGACAGAGCTACGAGCAGTACTTC. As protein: CASPAPGQSYEQYF.

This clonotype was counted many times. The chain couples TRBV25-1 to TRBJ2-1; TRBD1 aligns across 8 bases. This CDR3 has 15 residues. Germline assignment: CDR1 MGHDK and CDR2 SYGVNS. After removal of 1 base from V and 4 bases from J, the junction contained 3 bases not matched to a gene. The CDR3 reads CASSELQGVYNEQFF. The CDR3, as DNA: TGTGCCAGCAGTGAATTACAGGGGGTGTACAATGAGCAGTTCTTC.

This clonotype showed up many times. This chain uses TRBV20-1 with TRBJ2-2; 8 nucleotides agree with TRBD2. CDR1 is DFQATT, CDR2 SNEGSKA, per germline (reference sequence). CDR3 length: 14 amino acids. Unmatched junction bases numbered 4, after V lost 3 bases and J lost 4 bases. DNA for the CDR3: TGCAGTGCTAGGGGGACTAGGGGCACCGGGGAGCTGTTTTTT. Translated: CSARGTRGTGELFF.

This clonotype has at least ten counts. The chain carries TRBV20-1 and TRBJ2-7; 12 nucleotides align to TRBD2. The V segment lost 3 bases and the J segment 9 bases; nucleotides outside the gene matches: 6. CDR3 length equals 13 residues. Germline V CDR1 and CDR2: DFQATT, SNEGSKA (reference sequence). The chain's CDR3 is CSARTSGGQLQYF. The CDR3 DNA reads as TGCAGTGCTAGGACTAGCGGGGGCCAATTGCAGTACTTC.

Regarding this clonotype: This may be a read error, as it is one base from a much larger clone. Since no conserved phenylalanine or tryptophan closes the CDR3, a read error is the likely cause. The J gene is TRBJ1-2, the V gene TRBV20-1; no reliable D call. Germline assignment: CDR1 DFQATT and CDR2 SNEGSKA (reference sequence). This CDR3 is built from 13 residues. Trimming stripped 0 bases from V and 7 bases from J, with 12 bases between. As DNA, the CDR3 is TGCAGTGCTAGAGATAGTAGGGCTGCTGGCTACACCTCC. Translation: CSARDSRAAGYTS.

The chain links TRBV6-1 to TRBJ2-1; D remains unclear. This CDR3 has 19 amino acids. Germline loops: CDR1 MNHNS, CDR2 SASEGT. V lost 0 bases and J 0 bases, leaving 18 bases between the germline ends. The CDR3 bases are TGTGCCAGCAGTGAAGCTTCGAGACTTGCAACCAGCTCCTACAATGAGCAGTTCTTC. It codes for CASSEASRLATSSYNEQFF.

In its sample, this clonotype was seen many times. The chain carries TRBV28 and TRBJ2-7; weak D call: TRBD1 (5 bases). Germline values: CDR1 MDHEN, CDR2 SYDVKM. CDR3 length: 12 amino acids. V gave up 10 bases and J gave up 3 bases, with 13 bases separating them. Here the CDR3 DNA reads TGTGCCATACAGGACCGAGTCTACGAGCAGTACTTC. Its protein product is CAIQDRVYEQYF.

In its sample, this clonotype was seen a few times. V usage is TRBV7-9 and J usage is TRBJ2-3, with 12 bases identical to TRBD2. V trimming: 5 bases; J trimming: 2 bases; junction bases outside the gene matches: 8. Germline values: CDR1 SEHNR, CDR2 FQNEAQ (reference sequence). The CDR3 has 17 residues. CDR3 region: CASSPASGGANTDTQYF. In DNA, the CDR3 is TGTGCCAGCAGCCCAGCTAGCGGGGGGGCCAACACAGATACGCAGTATTTT.